This is a list of T cell receptor beta chains from one sample in a study of response to subunit inactivated influenza vaccine. A single record per CDR3 protein comes from TCRdb applying MiXCR to the RT-PCR reads. The sample contains about 530,000 distinct CDR3 sequences, approximately 12% of which appear only once. The source material was PBMCs from blood, sampled roughly 46 days after vaccination. These receptors came from a man over 45 who received an inactivated influenza vaccine. Both conserved end residues are part of each CDR3. The order of the fields is CDR3 protein, CDR3 DNA, D gene, clone size, V gene, J gene. D genes are given only for firm matches. Rows may omit the clone size; those that give it use once, few, many or a size class.

CDR3: CAANPTSNGEQYF
DNA: TGTGCCGCCAACCCAACTTCTAATGGCGAGCAGTACTTC
D: NA
size: NA
V: TRBV12-3/TRBV12-4
J: TRBJ2-7

CDR3: CATSRDRGTGPTGELFF
DNA: TGTGCCACCAGCAGAGATAGGGGGACAGGGCCCACCGGGGAGCTGTTTTTT
D: TRBD1
size: many
V: TRBV15
J: TRBJ2-2

CDR3: CASSFSGGSRNEQFF
DNA: TGTGCCAGCAGTTTCTCTGGCGGGAGTCGTAATGAGCAGTTCTTC
D: TRBD2
size: many
V: TRBV12-3/TRBV12-4
J: TRBJ2-1

CDR3: CASSFSYTQYF
DNA: TGTGCCAGCAGCTTTAGTTATACGCAGTATTTT
D: NA
size: NA
V: TRBV7-2
J: TRBJ2-3

CDR3: CSVTGTQETQYF
DNA: TGCAGCGTAACAGGAACCCAAGAGACCCAGTACTTC
D: NA
size: many
V: TRBV29-1
J: TRBJ2-5

CDR3: CASSFYRGDVETQYF
DNA: TGCGCCAGCAGCTTCTACAGGGGCGACGTTGAGACCCAGTACTTC
D: TRBD1
size: many
V: TRBV5-1
J: TRBJ2-5

CDR3: CASSPRNVEQYF
DNA: TGTGCCAGCAGCCCCCGAAATGTGGAGCAGTACTTC
D: NA
size: once
V: TRBV7-2
J: TRBJ2-7

CDR3: CASSQEDNQPQHF
DNA: TGCGCCAGCAGCCAAGAAGACAATCAGCCCCAGCATTTT
D: NA
size: NA
V: TRBV4-3
J: TRBJ1-5

CDR3: CSVGPRTRETQYF
DNA: TGCAGCGTCGGACCGAGGACCAGAGAGACCCAGTACTTC
D: NA
size: few
V: TRBV29-1
J: TRBJ2-5

CDR3: CASSLSGVEDTQYF
DNA: TGCGCCAGCAGCTTGAGCGGGGTAGAAGATACGCAGTATTTT
D: TRBD2
size: few
V: TRBV5-1
J: TRBJ2-3

CDR3: CASSQEVVQGTQYF
DNA: TGCGCCAGCAGCCAAGAGGTGGTCCAGGGGACCCAGTACTTC
D: NA
size: few
V: TRBV4-3
J: TRBJ2-5

CDR3: CASSPDRGRPLKQYF
DNA: TGTGCCAGCAGCCCGGACAGGGGGCGGCCCCTGAAGCAGTACTTC
D: TRBD1
size: few
V: TRBV12-3/TRBV12-4
J: TRBJ2-7

CDR3: CASSSSGTAYGYTF
DNA: TGCGCCAGCAGTTCCTCCGGGACGGCCTATGGCTACACCTTC
D: NA
size: many
V: TRBV7-9
J: TRBJ1-2

CDR3: CAISESQGYGYTF
DNA: TGTGCCATCAGTGAGTCACAGGGTTATGGCTACACCTTC
D: NA
size: few
V: TRBV10-3
J: TRBJ1-2

CDR3: CASSLVRGGGQYF
DNA: TGTGCCAGCAGCTTAGTACGGGGGGGTGGGCAGTACTTC
D: TRBD2
size: few
V: TRBV7-2
J: TRBJ2-7

CDR3: CASSLGGLDSYEQYF
DNA: TGCGCCAGCAGCTTGGGGGGACTAGATTCCTACGAGCAGTACTTC
D: TRBD2
size: NA
V: TRBV5-1
J: TRBJ2-7

CDR3: CASSFMGGSQPQHF
DNA: TGTGCCAGCAGTTTCATGGGGGGCAGTCAGCCCCAGCATTTT
D: NA
size: few
V: TRBV12-3/TRBV12-4
J: TRBJ1-5

CDR3: CASSPGTQHQPQHF
DNA: TGTGCCAGCAGCCCCGGGACTCAGCATCAGCCCCAGCATTTT
D: NA
size: few
V: TRBV7-8
J: TRBJ1-5

CDR3: CASSEILAGGSARSEQFF
DNA: TGTGCCAGCAGTGAAATCTTAGCGGGGGGGTCCGCACGCAGTGAGCAGTTCTTC
D: TRBD2
size: NA
V: TRBV2
J: TRBJ2-1

CDR3: CASSVNGQRGYEQYF
DNA: TGTGCCAGCAGCGTAAATGGACAAAGGGGGTACGAGCAGTACTTC
D: NA
size: NA
V: TRBV9
J: TRBJ2-7

CDR3: CASQDFSGGIADTQYF
DNA: TGTGCCAGTCAAGACTTTAGCGGGGGAATCGCAGATACGCAGTATTTT
D: TRBD2
size: NA
V: TRBV7-2
J: TRBJ2-3

CDR3: CASSGVRTGTFF
DNA: TGCGCCAGCAGCGGGGTTCGAACAGGGACTTTCTTT
D: NA
size: few
V: TRBV5-1
J: TRBJ1-1

CDR3: CASSLGSSGVVNEQFF
DNA: TGTGCCAGCAGCTTGGGGTCCAGCGGGGTGGTCAATGAGCAGTTCTTC
D: TRBD2
size: NA
V: TRBV11-3
J: TRBJ2-1

CDR3: CASKGLAIRIYNEQFF
DNA: TGTGCCAGCAAGGGACTAGCGATCCGAATCTACAATGAGCAGTTCTTC
D: TRBD2
size: NA
V: TRBV2
J: TRBJ2-1

CDR3: CSAPASLDTQYF
DNA: TGCAGTGCCCCGGCTAGCCTAGATACGCAGTATTTT
D: NA
size: NA
V: TRBV20-1
J: TRBJ2-3

CDR3: CASSPTGTRLAKNIQYF
DNA: TGTGCCAGCTCACCGACGGGGACGAGACTAGCCAAAAACATTCAGTACTTC
D: NA
size: NA
V: TRBV18
J: TRBJ2-4